What follows are 18 T cell receptor beta chains derived from one specimen sequenced in a study of beta chain features in type 1 diabetes. Study observations and caveats: Among patients with Type 1 diabetes, TCRB CDR3s were moderately but significantly shorter in every one of the four CD4+ subsets.

What was sequenced were expressed TCRB transcripts, since all of the isolated RNA had been reverse transcribed. This table comes from immunoSEQ multiplex PCR, and its TCRdb copy is limited to in-frame clones, with some not included. Counted here are more than 250,000 clones, over 20% occurring once; the ten biggest clones make up approximately 0.029%. No antigen has been assigned to these receptors. Sequenced: naive CD4+ T cells from blood. These receptors all come from a woman in her thirties or forties with type 1 diabetes.

The chain recombines TRBV7-2 with TRBJ2-3, with a possible D match to TRBD2 (6 bases). V was trimmed by 8 bases and J by 3 bases, leaving 21 bases between them. The V gene's germline CDR1 is SGHTA and CDR2 FQGNSA. The CDR3 is 16 amino acids. The CDR3 protein is CASAPSSVVITDTQYF. CDR3 nucleotides: TGTGCCAGCGCCCCCTCTAGCGTGGTGATAACAGATACGCAGTATTTT.

Here the CDR3 DNA reads TGTGCCAGCAGCGTAGGTTTAGGGCGGGGGAGCTCCTACAATGAGCAGTTCTTC. It translates to CASSVGLGRGSSYNEQFF. The gene calls are TRBV9 and TRBJ2-1, with 7 positions matching TRBD2. CDR3 length: 18 amino acids. V shed 0 bases, J shed 0 bases, and the junction held 9 bases outside the gene matches. The germline V gene has CDR1 SGDLS and CDR2 YYNGEE.

V gene TRBV7-3 combines with J gene TRBJ1-1; 9 bases map to TRBD1. The CDR3 consists of 15 residues. Germline V CDR1 and CDR2: SGHTA, FQGTGA. J was trimmed by 6 bases and V by 5 bases; bases with no gene match: 10. The CDR3 spells CASSLGTGKFAEAFF. The CDR3 DNA sequence: TGTGCCAGCAGCCTCGGGACAGGGAAATTCGCTGAAGCTTTCTTT.

The chain combines TRBV28 with TRBJ1-2; D perhaps matches TRBD1 (5 bases). Germline-derived CDR1 and CDR2 are MDHEN and SYDVKM. Between the trimmed V and J ends, which lost 3 bases and 1 base, there was a span of 12 bases. CDR3 length: 15 amino acids. The CDR3 region has the DNA TGTGCCAGCAGTTTGTGGGGGGATGATAACTATGGCTACACCTTC. Its protein product is CASSLWGDDNYGYTF.

The sample holds a few counts of this clone. The chain carries TRBV30 and TRBJ1-1; 7 bases line up with TRBD1. The CDR3 runs to 14 residues. Germline CDR1 and CDR2: GTSNPN and SVGIG (reference sequence). Trimming took 4 bases from V and 4 from J; bases not matched to a gene: 9. The CDR3 DNA reads as TGTGCCTGGACCCGGGACAGTTGGGGCACTGAAGCTTTCTTT. Translating gives CAWTRDSWGTEAFF.

This chain joins TRBV5-6 and TRBJ2-1; D might be TRBD2 (6 bases). Germline loops: CDR1 SGHDT, CDR2 YYEEEE. V shed 1 base and J shed 4 bases, with 12 bases lying between them. The CDR3 totals 15 residues. The DNA of the CDR3 is TGTGCCAGCAGCTTGTTGAGGACTACGTACAATGAGCAGTTCTTC. This sequence encodes CASSLLRTTYNEQFF.

This clone was seen a handful of times. The CDR3 sequence: CASSYSDGQGKLFF. CDR3 nucleotides: TGTGCCAGCAGTTACTCAGACGGACAGGGAAAACTGTTTTTT. This chain uses TRBV6-5 with TRBJ1-4; 8 positions agree with TRBD1. Germline CDR1 MNHEY, CDR2 SVGAGI. This CDR3 comprises 14 residues. Trimming took 0 bases from V and 10 from J; bases not matched to a gene: 4.

Only a few counts were recorded for this clone. The V gene is TRBV9, the J gene TRBJ2-7; 8 bases agree with TRBD1. The CDR3 covers 15 residues. V was pared by 2 bases and J by 2 bases, with 6 bases of the junction left unmatched. Germline V gives CDR1 SGDLS, CDR2 YYNGEE. DNA for the CDR3: TGTGCCAGCAGCGTCGGACAGGGCTCCACCTACGAGCAGTACTTC. Translated, it gives CASSVGQGSTYEQYF. Using reference TRBV9 and TRBJ2-7 for the parts outside the CDR3, the full variable domain is DSGVTQTPKHLITATGQRVTLRCSPRSGDLSVYWYQQSLDQGLQFLIQYYNGEERAKGNILERFSAQQFPDLHSELNLSSLELGDSALYFCASSVGQGSTYEQYFGPGTRLTVT.

As regards this clone: Compared with germline, one end of the junction differs, possibly owing to a read error. The chain links TRBV4-1 to TRBJ1-2; possible D gene TRBD1, 5 bases. Germline CDR1 is MGHRA and CDR2 is YSYEKL. The CDR3 length is 15 residues. CDR3 sequence reads: CASSPRTGTDYRYTF. CDR3 in DNA: TGCGCCAGCAGCCCACGTACCGGGACGGACTATCGCTACACCTTC.

The chain employs TRBV9 and TRBJ1-2; D may be TRBD1 (5 bases). The CDR3 has 19 residues. The V gene lost 2 bases and the J gene lost 3 bases, with 26 bases spanning the gap. From germline, CDR1 is SGDLS and CDR2 YYNGEE. Here the CDR3 DNA reads TGTGCCAGCAGCGTTAGTAGTAGTCTGGGGCAGGGTGTGTACTATGGCTACACCTTC. Translating gives CASSVSSSLGQGVYYGYTF. The full variable domain, with the rest looked up from reference TRBV9 and TRBJ1-2, is DSGVTQTPKHLITATGQRVTLRCSPRSGDLSVYWYQQSLDQGLQFLIQYYNGEERAKGNILERFSAQQFPDLHSELNLSSLELGDSALYFCASSVSSSLGQGVYYGYTFGSGTRLTVV.

Only a few counts were recorded for this clone. The chain employs TRBV30 and TRBJ2-2; D is ambiguous. The V gene's germline CDR1 is GTSNPN and CDR2 SVGIG (reference sequence). The CDR3 covers 11 residues. Trimming cost V 3 bases and J 8 bases, with 7 bases left between them. The CDR3 sequence: CAWSPSGELFF. As DNA, the CDR3 is TGTGCCTGGAGCCCCTCGGGGGAGCTGTTTTTT.

This clone was counted only a few times. J is TRBJ1-4 and V is TRBV30; 7 positions agree with TRBD1. The CDR3 runs 15 residues. V gave up 0 bases and J gave up 5 bases; unmatched junction bases: 6. The V gene's germline CDR1 is GTSNPN and CDR2 SVGIG (reference sequence). DNA of the CDR3: TGTGCCTGGAGTGTAAGGCAGGGGGGAAATGAAAAACTGTTTTTT. As protein: CAWSVRQGGNEKLFF.

This clone was found a few times. The chain couples TRBV5-1 to TRBJ2-1, with D perhaps matching TRBD1 (5 bases). Germline lookup yields CDR1 SGHRS and CDR2 YFSETQ. Trimming cost V 0 bases and J 6 bases, with 13 bases left between them. The CDR3 totals 15 residues. The CDR3 DNA follows: TGCGCCAGCAGCTTGGGGGGCCGTCATTTCAATGAGCAGTTCTTC. Amino acid sequence: CASSLGGRHFNEQFF.

This clone was observed a few times. The chain employs TRBV19 and TRBJ1-5; tentatively, D is TRBD1 (5 bases). Trimming removed 4 bases at V and 6 bases at J, with 10 bases between. This CDR3 has 13 amino acids. CDR1 is LNHDA and CDR2 is SQIVND in the germline V gene (reference sequence). This CDR3 is CASSTIDSQPQHF. DNA of the CDR3: TGTGCCAGTAGTACAATTGACAGTCAGCCCCAGCATTTT.

The chain uses TRBV2 and TRBJ2-1, with 9 bases lining up with TRBD2. J gave up 9 bases and V 7 bases, and 13 bases lay outside the gene matches. CDR3 length: 15 amino acids. Germline V gene sequence: CDR1 SNHLY, CDR2 FYNNEI. The CDR3 coding sequence is TGTGCCAGCACTAGGGCGGGAGGGCCGTTGGGTGAGCAGTTCTTC. This translates into CASTRAGGPLGEQFF.

This clone was observed a few times. This rearrangement joins TRBV28 to TRBJ2-3; D not certain. V was cut by 7 bases and J by 2 bases, with 19 bases left in between. The CDR3 totals 16 residues. CDR1 is MDHEN and CDR2 is SYDVKM in the germline V gene. Here the CDR3 DNA reads TGTGCCAGCACGCCTTGGGCCCTCGCTCTCACAGATACGCAGTATTTT. This gives the protein CASTPWALALTDTQYF.

The V call is TRBV4-1, the J call TRBJ1-4; 7 positions match TRBD1. V lost 0 bases to trimming and J lost 10 bases; unmatched junction nucleotides: 2. The CDR3 spans 13 residues. Germline V gives CDR1 MGHRA, CDR2 YSYEKL. The CDR3 is CASSQDNRGKLFF. CDR3 in DNA: TGCGCCAGCAGCCAAGATAACAGGGGAAAACTGTTTTTT.

This rearrangement joins TRBV18 to TRBJ2-3; 10 bases match TRBD1. The trim removed 6 bases at V and 6 bases at J, leaving 9 bases unmatched. CDR1 and CDR2 (germline): KGHSH, LQKENI. The CDR3 length is 15 residues. DNA for the CDR3: TGTGCCAGCTCTCCCGGGACAGGGGTGGCGGATACGCAGTATTTT. Protein sequence: CASSPGTGVADTQYF.